One and the same sample provided the 7 T cell receptor beta chains below, sequenced in a study of blood T cell repertoires in COVID-19. Assay: immunoSEQ multiplex PCR; the TCRdb copy retains only in-frame clones and omits some. The sample lists 85,000 to 120,000 clones, about 64% seen once, with 0.75% to 1% in the top ten. The sample consisted of peripheral blood. The receptors come from a human donor with acute or convalescent COVID-19. The donor label of this sample is uncertain.

V usage is TRBV24-1 and J usage is TRBJ2-1; 8 bases are shared with TRBD2. The CDR3 is made up of 16 amino acids. Germline CDR1 KGHDR, CDR2 SFDVKD. With V trimmed by 4 bases and J by 8 bases, 12 bases remained unmatched. CDR3 sequence: CATSEGTSPLGDEQFF. The CDR3 DNA is TGTGCCACCAGTGAAGGGACTAGTCCCTTGGGCGATGAGCAGTTCTTC.

J is TRBJ2-2 and V is TRBV7-9, with TRBD1 as a possible D gene (5 bases). The CDR3 sequence is 15 residues long. Germline V CDR1 and CDR2: SEHNR, FQNEAQ (reference sequence). V was pared by 4 bases and J by 6 bases, with 15 bases between. CDR3 residues: CASSSPGFDAGELFF. CDR3 bases: TGTGCCAGCAGCTCCCCAGGGTTTGATGCCGGGGAGCTGTTTTTT.

As concerns this clone: A read error is possible here, since a much larger clone lies one base away. CDR3 in amino acids: CAVSYRRAGQSQHF. The CDR3 nucleotides read TGTGCCGTATCCTACAGGCGTGCGGGGCAGTCCCAGCATTTT. V and J are TRBV2 and TRBJ1-5; TRBD1 is a possible D gene (5 bases). The CDR3 spans 14 residues. The germline V and J ends were trimmed by 11 bases and 11 bases, with 25 bases remaining between them. The germline CDR1 and CDR2 sequences are SNHLY and FYNNEI.

The chain employs TRBV5-1 and TRBJ1-2; 7 bases are a match to TRBD1. This CDR3 has 13 amino acids. CDR1 SGHRS and CDR2 YFSETQ come from the germline V gene. V trimming: 5 bases; J trimming: 1 base; junction bases outside the gene matches: 2. The CDR3 protein is CASSTGDNYGYTF. In DNA, the CDR3 is TGCGCCAGCAGTACAGGGGATAACTATGGCTACACCTTC.

The chain carries TRBV6-6 and TRBJ1-3; weak D call: TRBD1 (5 bases). Germline-derived CDR1 and CDR2 are MNHNY and SVGAGI (reference sequence). This CDR3 contains 14 residues. The V gene lost 7 bases and the J gene lost 2 bases, with 12 bases spanning the gap. The CDR3 nucleotides are TGTGCCAGCAACCTAGGGGTCACTGGAAACACCATATATTTT. Protein sequence: CASNLGVTGNTIYF.

The chain employs TRBV19 and TRBJ1-1; 9 bases match TRBD1. The ends lost 5 bases at V and 1 base at J; junction bases unmatched: 14. Per the germline V gene, CDR1 is LNHDA and CDR2 is SQIVND (reference sequence). The CDR3 totals 18 residues. Written as DNA, the CDR3 is TGTGCCAGTAGTGTGACAGGGGGTATATCGCGCCAGAACACTGAAGCTTTCTTT. Translating it yields CASSVTGGISRQNTEAFF.

The V and J genes are TRBV5-1 and TRBJ2-5; 7 bases match TRBD2. The CDR3 covers 14 residues. V lost 0 bases to trimming and J lost 4 bases; unmatched junction nucleotides: 3. Per the germline V gene, CDR1 is SGHRS and CDR2 is YFSETQ. This chain's CDR3 is CASSLGPGGETQYF. DNA of the CDR3: TGCGCCAGCAGCTTGGGCCCGGGGGGAGAGACCCAGTACTTC.